One and the same sample provided the 31 T cell receptor beta chains below, sequenced in a study of OX40 agonist ivuxolimab in advanced cancers. Repertoires were generated with immunoSEQ multiplex PCR, while TCRdb's copy carries only in-frame clones and drops some. The sample yields some 80,000 clones, nearly 90% seen once. The input for sequencing was CD4+ or CD8+ T cells sorted from blood, taken in a trial of the OX40 agonist ivuxolimab. These receptors originate from an adult with an advanced solid tumor such as melanoma, head and neck, liver or kidney cancer.

This rearrangement joins TRBV29-1 to TRBJ1-4; D possibly corresponds to TRBD1 (5 bases). This CDR3 is 14 amino acids long. Trimming took off 6 bases at V and 4 bases at J, with 15 bases between the two ends. From germline, CDR1 is SQVTM and CDR2 ANQGSEA. The CDR3 loop is CSVANPGRNEKLFF. DNA of the CDR3: TGCAGCGTGGCAAACCCGGGACGTAATGAAAAACTGTTTTTT.

CDR3 protein: CASSIRVTDYQPQHF. CDR3 DNA: TGTGCCAGTAGTATAAGAGTTACAGATTATCAGCCCCAGCATTTT. This chain joins TRBV19 and TRBJ1-5; D unclear. The CDR3 is made up of 15 amino acids. The V end lost 2 bases, the J end lost 5 bases, and 13 bases lay between the germline ends. CDR1 is LNHDA, CDR2 SQIVND, per germline (reference sequence).

Details on this clone: Mismatch with germline at one junction end may stem from a read error. This chain joins TRBV7-2 and TRBJ1-4, with D hard to call. This CDR3 comprises 16 residues. Germline V gives CDR1 SGHTA, CDR2 FQGNSA. CDR3 nucleotides: TGTGCCAGCAGCCTAGCTTCGACCCTGGCTAATGAAAAACTGTTTTTT. This encodes CASSLASTLANEKLFF.

V and J are TRBV18 and TRBJ1-1; 7 bases are a match to TRBD1. CDR1 KGHSH and CDR2 LQKENI come from the germline V gene. Germline trimming cut 3 bases from V and 4 bases from J; bases unmatched to any gene: 2. This CDR3 is built from 13 residues. CDR3 coding DNA: TGTGCCAGCTCACCTCAGGGGGGCACTGAAGCTTTCTTT. It specifies CASSPQGGTEAFF.

This clone has a handful of counts. V gene TRBV7-9 combines with J gene TRBJ1-1; TRBD1 might be the D (6 bases). The germline gives CDR1 SEHNR, CDR2 FQNEAQ (reference sequence). The V end lost 6 bases, the J end lost 2 bases, and 16 bases lay between the germline ends. The CDR3 covers 15 residues. CDR3 bases: TGTGCCAGCAGGCCTCCACAGGGAACTAACACTGAAGCTTTCTTT. As protein: CASRPPQGTNTEAFF.

The J gene is TRBJ2-3, the V gene TRBV28; weak D call: TRBD2 (6 bases). Germline CDR1 is MDHEN and CDR2 is SYDVKM. Deletions cut 7 bases from V and 0 bases from J, with 11 bases between. The CDR3 extends over 14 amino acids. The CDR3 sequence is CASIRGISTDTQYF. The CDR3 DNA sequence: TGTGCCAGCATACGGGGGATAAGCACAGATACGCAGTATTTT.

Regarding this clone: Other DNA sequences in this specimen translate into the identical CDR3. The chain is built from TRBV6-1 and TRBJ2-1; 11 positions agree with TRBD2. In germline, CDR1 is MNHNS, CDR2 SASEGT. There are 14 residues in the CDR3. V shed 6 bases and J 3 bases; nucleotides not matched to a gene: 1. The CDR3 sequence is CASSLAGGYNEQFF. The CDR3, as DNA: TGTGCCAGCAGCCTAGCGGGGGGCTACAATGAGCAGTTCTTC.

The chain is built from TRBV10-1 and TRBJ1-1, with unresolved D. Per the germline V gene, CDR1 is WNHNN and CDR2 is SYGVQD (reference sequence). The ends were cut back, 4 bases at V and 2 bases at J, with 20 bases in the middle. CDR3 length: 17 residues. CDR3 DNA sequence: TGCGCCAGCAGTGGGGGAACAAGGGCTAATCCCAACACTGAAGCTTTCTTT. Its translation is CASSGGTRANPNTEAFF.

This chain uses TRBV5-4 with TRBJ2-3, with D tentatively TRBD1 (6 bases). Germline V gene sequence: CDR1 SGHNT, CDR2 YYREEE (reference sequence). Between the trimmed V and J ends, which lost 5 bases and 1 base, there was a span of 11 bases. The CDR3 is 14 residues long. CDR3 amino acids: CASRGRTGTDTQYF. The CDR3 DNA sequence: TGTGCCAGCAGGGGCCGGACAGGCACAGATACGCAGTATTTT.

The chain joins TRBV5-1 to TRBJ2-5; D is unclear. This CDR3 is 13 amino acids long. Trimming removed 0 bases from V and 5 bases from J, with 8 bases in between. Germline V lookup: CDR1 SGHRS, CDR2 YFSETQ. This chain's CDR3 is CASSLVESETQYF. CDR3 coding DNA: TGCGCCAGCAGCTTGGTGGAGTCGGAGACCCAGTACTTC.

The CDR3 reads CASSQGQTNSYEQYF. CDR3 bases: TGTGCCAGCAGCCAAGGGCAAACGAACTCCTACGAGCAGTACTTC. The chain recombines TRBV4-2 with TRBJ2-7; the D is unclear. Germline-derived CDR1 and CDR2 are LGHNA and YNFKEQ. CDR3 length: 15 residues. With 1 base removed from V and 0 bases from J, the gap between germline ends came to 10 bases.

This clone was detected a few times. Within the sample, other DNA sequences also encode this same CDR3. The chain couples TRBV4-3 to TRBJ2-4; maybe TRBD2 (5 bases). Germline CDR1 is LGHNA and CDR2 is YSLEER. The V end lost 2 bases, the J end lost 0 bases, and 8 bases lay between the germline ends. The CDR3 is 15 residues long. The CDR3 loop reads CASSQSRVAKNIQYF. CDR3 coding DNA: TGCGCCAGCAGCCAATCGAGGGTAGCCAAAAACATTCAGTACTTC.

The chain carries TRBV6-5 and TRBJ2-1; D not certain. Deletions cut 4 bases from V and 0 bases from J, with 10 bases between. Germline V gene lookup returns CDR1 MNHEY and CDR2 SVGAGI. CDR3 length equals 15 residues. CDR3 sequence: CASSSRPTSYNEQFF. For the CDR3, the DNA is TGTGCCAGCAGTTCGCGCCCTACCTCCTACAATGAGCAGTTCTTC.

This chain joins TRBV30 and TRBJ2-3; 7 bases match TRBD1. CDR3 length: 14 residues. The germline gives CDR1 GTSNPN, CDR2 SVGIG (reference sequence). Germline trimming cut 2 bases from V and 8 bases from J; bases unmatched to any gene: 10. The CDR3 loop reads CAWSTGQALGTQYF. The CDR3 DNA reads TGTGCCTGGAGTACAGGACAGGCCCTAGGTACGCAGTATTTT.

This clone has just a few counts. The V gene is TRBV5-1, the J gene TRBJ1-6, with D perhaps matching TRBD1 (6 bases). Trimming pared 0 bases from V and 10 bases from J, leaving 11 bases between. CDR3 length: 14 residues. Germline V gene lookup returns CDR1 SGHRS and CDR2 YFSETQ. The CDR3 DNA is TGCGCCAGCAGCTTGGGGGGGGCTGGATCACCCCTCCACTTT. This encodes CASSLGGAGSPLHF.

The sample holds one count of this clone. CDR3 sequence (DNA): TGCGCCAGCAGCTCTAATGGTGGGTCCCTCTTTTTT. It yields the protein CASSSNGGSLFF. V is TRBV5-1 and J is TRBJ1-4; D unclear. Germline values: CDR1 SGHRS, CDR2 YFSETQ. This CDR3 has 12 residues. V lost 3 bases and J lost 17, with 17 bases in between.

The J gene is TRBJ1-2, the V gene TRBV5-4; D is ambiguous. There are 14 residues in the CDR3. Looked up from germline, CDR1 is SGHNT and CDR2 is YYREEE (reference sequence). The germline V and J ends were trimmed by 1 base and 1 base, with 8 bases remaining between them. The CDR3 sequence is CASSLMDGNYGYTF. The CDR3 DNA is TGTGCCAGCAGCTTGATGGACGGTAACTATGGCTACACCTTC.

The J gene is TRBJ1-1, the V gene TRBV4-3, with D hard to call. There are 13 residues in the CDR3. Germline CDR1 LGHNA, CDR2 YSLEER. The germline V and J ends were trimmed by 3 bases and 3 bases, with 8 bases remaining between them. CDR3 loop: CASSQLQDTEAFF. CDR3 coding DNA: TGCGCCAGCAGCCAGCTTCAGGACACTGAAGCTTTCTTT.

This chain connects TRBV27 to TRBJ1-2; 8 bases are a match to TRBD1. The V segment lost 0 bases and the J segment 7 bases; nucleotides outside the gene matches: 7. The CDR3 extends over 15 amino acids. The V gene's germline CDR1 is MNHEY and CDR2 SMNVEV (reference sequence). CDR3 loop: CASSLSVGQGGGYTF. The CDR3 DNA reads TGTGCCAGCAGTTTATCGGTTGGACAGGGCGGTGGCTACACCTTC.

This clone was seen a handful of times. The rearrangement uses TRBV4-3 and TRBJ1-2, with D perhaps matching TRBD1 (6 bases). V lost 4 bases, J lost 5 bases, and 11 bases lay in between. The CDR3 totals 13 residues. CDR1 is LGHNA and CDR2 is YSLEER in the germline V gene. The CDR3 sequence is CASSLTGAYGYTF. The CDR3 DNA reads TGCGCCAGCAGCCTAACGGGGGCTTATGGCTACACCTTC.

V usage is TRBV30 and J usage is TRBJ1-4; 9 bases are a match to TRBD1. The CDR3 runs to 15 residues. Germline values: CDR1 GTSNPN, CDR2 SVGIG (reference sequence). The junction had 10 bases not matched to a gene; V was cut back by 0 bases and J by 11 bases. CDR3 sequence reads: CAWSVRGTGSTKLFF. The CDR3 coding sequence is TGTGCCTGGAGTGTAAGGGGGACAGGGAGTACGAAACTGTTTTTT.

This clone occurred a few times. J is TRBJ1-6 and V is TRBV2, with D possibly being TRBD1 (6 bases). The CDR3 has 17 residues. Trimming left V 1 base short and J 0 bases short, with 10 bases between. The germline CDR1 and CDR2 sequences are SNHLY and FYNNEI. CDR3 loop: CASSEVTGSSYNSPLHF. CDR3 DNA: TGTGCCAGCAGTGAAGTTACAGGGAGCTCCTATAATTCACCCCTCCACTTT.

The chain recombines TRBV9 with TRBJ1-2; D not resolved. Trimming stripped 0 bases from V and 3 bases from J, with 6 bases between. The CDR3 extends over 13 amino acids. Per the germline V gene, CDR1 is SGDLS and CDR2 is YYNGEE. The CDR3 DNA sequence: TGTGCCAGCAGCGTAGGCTTGGACTATGGCTACACCTTC. As protein: CASSVGLDYGYTF.

V is TRBV5-1 and J is TRBJ2-3, with 8 bases that match TRBD2. There are 14 residues in the CDR3. V was clipped by 4 bases and J by 5 bases; unmatched bases: 6. Germline V gives CDR1 SGHRS, CDR2 YFSETQ. CDR3 coding DNA: TGCGCCAGCAGCCACACTAGCGGCGGAGATACGCAGTATTTT. Translated, it gives CASSHTSGGDTQYF.

V is TRBV6-5 and J is TRBJ1-4; no reliable D call. The length of the CDR3 is 10 residues. Trimming stripped 8 bases from V and 4 bases from J, with 2 bases between. Germline CDR1 reads MNHEY; CDR2 reads SVGAGI. The CDR3 sequence is CASGNEKLFF. DNA for the CDR3: TGTGCCAGCGGTAATGAAAAACTGTTTTTT.

The chain links TRBV4-3 to TRBJ2-7; 9 bases match TRBD1. V shed 0 bases, J shed 0 bases, and the junction held 12 bases outside the gene matches. The germline CDR1 and CDR2 sequences are LGHNA and YSLEER. CDR3 length: 19 residues. DNA for the CDR3: TGCGCCAGCAGCCAAGAAACGGCACAGGGGGCTTCCGCCTCCTACGAGCAGTACTTC. Its protein is CASSQETAQGASASYEQYF.

This chain links TRBV18 with TRBJ2-2; D perhaps matches TRBD2 (6 bases). V was shortened by 3 bases and J by 6 bases, with 17 bases between the two germline ends. The length of the CDR3 is 16 residues. Germline loops: CDR1 KGHSH, CDR2 LQKENI. CDR3 residues: CASSPQGGGAPGELFF. In DNA form, the CDR3 reads TGTGCCAGCTCACCGCAAGGTGGAGGGGCTCCCGGGGAGCTGTTTTTT.

The chain joins TRBV7-3 to TRBJ2-6; D is unresolved. This CDR3 has 19 residues. V was trimmed by 1 base and J by 0 bases, leaving 16 bases between them. Germline assignment: CDR1 SGHTA and CDR2 FQGTGA. The CDR3 DNA reads as TGTGCCAGCAGCTTAAACCCTCCGGGTCCCAGCTCTGGGGCCAACGTCCTGACTTTC. Amino acids: CASSLNPPGPSSGANVLTF.

The chain is built from TRBV2 and TRBJ2-1; D is perhaps TRBD1 or TRBD2 (6 bases each). V shed 5 bases and J shed 6 bases, with 11 bases lying between them. CDR3 length: 13 residues. Per germline, CDR1 SNHLY and CDR2 FYNNEI. The CDR3 reads CASSPQGGNEQFF. The CDR3 region has the DNA TGTGCCAGCAGTCCACAGGGAGGCAATGAGCAGTTCTTC. The full variable domain, in which reference TRBV2 and TRBJ2-1 provide the parts outside the CDR3, is EPEVTQTPSHQVTQMGQEVILRCVPISNHLYFYWYRQILGQKVEFLVSFYNNEISEKSEIFDDQFSVERPDGSNFTLKIRSTKLEDSAMYFCASSPQGGNEQFFGPGTRLTVL.

The CDR3 sequence: CASSQGTGWEQYF. CDR3 in DNA: TGCGCCAGCAGCCAAGGAACAGGGTGGGAGCAGTACTTC. The rearrangement joins TRBV4-1 to TRBJ2-7, with D maybe TRBD1 (6 bases). V was shortened by 1 base and J by 7 bases, with 11 bases between the two germline ends. Germline CDR1 and CDR2: MGHRA and YSYEKL. The CDR3 contains 13 residues.

This clone was seen more than once but under ten times. This chain links TRBV6-5 with TRBJ1-2; 7 bases agree with TRBD1. V was pared by 6 bases and J by 4 bases, with 8 bases of the junction left unmatched. The germline V gene encodes CDR1 MNHEY and CDR2 SVGAGI. This CDR3 is built from 14 residues. The CDR3 reads CASSSTGQAYGYTF. CDR3 nucleotide sequence: TGTGCCAGCAGCTCTACCGGACAGGCCTATGGCTACACCTTC.